This T cell receptor (beta chain) was recovered during a study of shared clonotypes between healthy human individuals (TCRdb year 2020). In the study overall: A couple of women and a few men aged 18 to 49 years were included in the cohort. Leukapheresis yielded between about 0.85 and 10 billion PBMCs per donor. Different laboratories and diverse techniques were used to prepare libraries and sequence TCR repertoires, to increase sequencing depth and limit assay-specific biases. To estimate repertoire size and how much clonotype sharing occurs between individuals, the study deeply sequenced the blood TCR repertoires of several healthy adults. For each donor, CD4 naive and CD4 memory were each run on three plates, CD8 naive on two plates, and CD8 memory on one plate.

Using the deep immunoSEQ assay, multiplex PCR amplified TCR CDR3 regions from genomic DNA. Extracted genomic DNA from each cell subset was distributed evenly across all wells of several immunoSEQ 96-well plates, and each plate was treated as a replicate. For sorted subsets, about 200 ng genomic DNA, equal to 30,000 or so T cell genomes, was loaded into each replicate PCR. Purified libraries were quantified with a Qubit 3.0 fluorometer, sized on a Bioanalyzer 2100, and re-quantified with the KAPA Library Quantification kit. Every immunoSEQ 96-well plate was sequenced on a dedicated single-read 150-cycle Illumina NextSeq 550 flow cell. The authors' analysis ran thus. Because the immunoSEQ output included only junctional sequences and no quality scores, the filtering could not be the same as the filtering used for full-length reads. Sequences were annotated with PyIR, a Python wrapper for IgBLAST v1.9, using IMGT germline references to assign V/J genes and CDR3. Reads were removed for weak V/J assignments (E-value above 1e-6), missing CDR3, stop codons, out-of-frame junctions, or ambiguous translated residues. A V3J clonotype was defined by an identical inferred V gene, J gene, and CDR3 amino acid sequence. The percentage overlap between two repertoires was calculated by dividing the number of shared unique clonotypes by the size of the smaller repertoire. Richness of each repertoire was evaluated using RTK rarefaction, the Chao1 estimator, and Recon v2.1 estimates of unobserved clonotypes. Generation probabilities for all TCRbeta clonotypes obtained by the gDNA method from a handful of donors were computed using OLGA. Not all clones reach the TCRdb copy of this immuneACCESS table, which keeps in-frame sequences only. Checked studies attribute under half of the gap to unresolved V genes and leave the rest unexplained. Clonal size and the V and J genes are those of that table, whereas D and trimming came from the DNA. The sample contains a few hundred thousand clones, less than 97% of them found a single time. 0.11% of the sample is held by the ten biggest clonotypes.

CD8 naive samples were obtained by positive selection for CCR7 among CD45RO-negative cells, yielding a CD45RA+CCR7+ population from which TemRA cells were excluded. The donors were healthy, HIV-negative adults with no recently reported acute infections or vaccinations. Every donor was a Caucasian adult residing in Nashville, Tennessee, USA. After blood collection by leukapheresis, PBMCs were isolated using Ficoll-Histopaque density gradient centrifugation and then cryopreserved in the vapor phase of liquid nitrogen. Analytical flow cytometry was used to check the purity and quantity of each magnetically sorted T cell population. From each sorted fraction, genomic DNA was isolated and quantified by UV absorbance on a Nanodrop 2000c. The research as a whole found: About 5% of naive CD4, 3.5% of naive CD8, about 2.5% of memory CD4, and around 0.42% of memory CD8 clonotypes were shared across a few donors. Pairwise subsampling led to the expectation that sequencing depth would affect the degree of clonotype sharing among donors. Sampling was restricted to blood, and TCR repertoires in tissues likely differ from the TCR repertoires found in blood. Naive subsets generally had larger estimated clonotype richness than memory subsets did. Rarefaction of sorted-subset datasets indicated incomplete sequencing despite the large sequencing depth. Compared with non-shared clonotypes, clonotypes shared by all four sorted-subset donors had higher generation probabilities. Because the study included a small number of donors, the genetic and exposure-history diversity represented was limited.

A remark on this clone: Its binding antigen is unknown. Qualities for individual bases were not recorded, and no much larger clone is one base off.

The CDR3 starts with the cysteine, ends with the phenylalanine, and has 16 residues. The only DNA kept is the CDR3, 48 bases in frame from the first base. At the junction V is shortened by 1 base and J by 1 base; bases outside the gene matches: 5. In the germline V gene (reference sequence), CDR1 corresponds to SEHNR and CDR2 to FQNEAQ. In this chain, TRBV7-9 is recombined with TRBJ2-5; 8 bases in between match TRBD2. Specimen: naive CD8+ T cells sorted from blood. The sample's cell subset or site label is to be understood as: CD45RA+CCR7+. The TCR comes from a woman in her 30s in good health. The CDR3 reads as follows: CASSLEAGGLQETQYF. The nucleotide sequence is TGTGCCAGCAGCTTAGAGGCGGGAGGCCTCCAAGAGACCCAGTACTTC.